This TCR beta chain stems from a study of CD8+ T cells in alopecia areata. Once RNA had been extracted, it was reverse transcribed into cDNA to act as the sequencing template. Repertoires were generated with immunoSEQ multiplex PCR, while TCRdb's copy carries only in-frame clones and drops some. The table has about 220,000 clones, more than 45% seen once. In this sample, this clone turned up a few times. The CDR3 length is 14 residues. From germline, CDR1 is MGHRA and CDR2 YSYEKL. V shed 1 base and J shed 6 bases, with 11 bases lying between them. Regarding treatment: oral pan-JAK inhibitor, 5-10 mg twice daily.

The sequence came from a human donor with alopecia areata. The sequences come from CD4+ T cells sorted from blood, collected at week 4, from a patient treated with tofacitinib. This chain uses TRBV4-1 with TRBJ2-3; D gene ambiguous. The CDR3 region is CASSQANSLDTQYF. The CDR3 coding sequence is TGCGCCAGCAGCCAAGCAAACTCCTTGGATACGCAGTATTTT.